A single sample is the source of the 32 T cell receptor beta chains below, sequenced in a study of T-cell reconstitution after alpha-beta-depleted transplantation in children. Unique molecular identifiers were incorporated into the prepared TCRbeta library. TCRdb re-analysed the PCR reads in MiXCR, keeping a single row per CDR3 protein. The sample carries roughly 100,000 distinct CDR3 sequences, more than 7% recorded once. Source: PBMCs from the stem cell graft donor, taken from the stem cell graft. All receptors come from a human donor who donated a stem cell graft to a child with congenital amegakaryocytic thrombocytopenia.

This clonotype has ten or more counts. The chain joins TRBV5-1 to TRBJ2-3; D ambiguous. Germline-derived CDR1 and CDR2 are SGHRS and YFSETQ. This CDR3 region has 13 residues. The V end was cut by 1 base, the J end by 6 bases, with 9 bases between. The chain's CDR3 is CASSLKSRDTQYF. For the CDR3, the DNA is TGCGCCAGCAGCTTGAAATCGAGGGATACGCAGTATTTT.

This clonotype was seen many times. The chain carries TRBV9 and TRBJ2-3, with 9 positions matching TRBD2. The CDR3 has 16 amino acids. Per germline, CDR1 SGDLS and CDR2 YYNGEE. V trimming: 0 bases; J trimming: 6 bases; junction bases outside the gene matches: 8. As DNA, the CDR3 is TGTGCCAGCAGCGTAGATTCTAGCGGGGACGGTGATACGCAGTATTTT. Protein product: CASSVDSSGDGDTQYF.

This clonotype was seen at least ten times. The chain recombines TRBV5-1 with TRBJ2-1, with 9 bases lining up with TRBD2. The ends lost 4 bases at V and 2 bases at J; junction bases unmatched: 13. The CDR3 is made up of 18 amino acids. The V gene's germline CDR1 is SGHRS and CDR2 YFSETQ. The CDR3 bases are TGCGCCAGCAGCCCCCGATCTAGCGGGAAACTTACCTACAATGAGCAGTTCTTC. Amino acids: CASSPRSSGKLTYNEQFF.

This clonotype came up many times. The chain couples TRBV27 to TRBJ1-5; D gene ambiguous. This CDR3 spans 12 amino acids. The germline gives CDR1 MNHEY, CDR2 SMNVEV (reference sequence). Trimming removed 6 bases from V and 3 bases from J, with 6 bases in between. CDR3 nucleotide sequence: TGTGCCAGCAGACGGAACAATCAGCCCCAGCATTTT. Translating gives CASRRNNQPQHF.

This clonotype came up many times. The CDR3 region has the DNA TGTGCCAGCAGCCCGGGACAGGTAGATCTGTTTTTT. This translates into CASSPGQVDLFF. This chain uses TRBV12-3 or TRBV12-4 with TRBJ1-4, with TRBD1 matching over 8 bases. This CDR3 is 12 amino acids long. Trimming removed 6 bases from V and 14 bases from J; junction bases left unmatched: 8.

V is TRBV29-1 and J is TRBJ2-5, with 8 bases lining up with TRBD2. Germline values: CDR1 SQVTM, CDR2 ANQGSEA. V lost 6 bases, J lost 7 bases, and 10 bases stayed unmatched. The CDR3 extends over 13 amino acids. The CDR3, as DNA: TGCAGCGTCCGACCGAACGCGGGAGGGACCCAGTACTTC. This encodes CSVRPNAGGTQYF.

This clonotype was observed at least ten times. The chain uses TRBV12-3 or TRBV12-4 and TRBJ1-4; 7 bases align to TRBD1. The CDR3 sequence is 16 residues long. The junction had 4 bases not matched to a gene; V was cut back by 3 bases and J by 0 bases. In DNA, the CDR3 is TGTGCCAGCAGTTTCGACAGGGCTGCAACTAATGAAAAACTGTTTTTT. Translating gives CASSFDRAATNEKLFF.

This clonotype was picked up many times. V gene TRBV6-2 or TRBV6-3 combines with J gene TRBJ2-5; D unclear. CDR1 and CDR2 (germline): MNHEY, SVGEGT. Trimming stripped 5 bases from V and 0 bases from J, with 7 bases between. The CDR3 runs 13 residues. The CDR3 loop reads CASSHPDQETQYF. The CDR3 DNA reads TGTGCCAGCAGTCACCCGGACCAAGAGACCCAGTACTTC.

This clonotype was recorded a few times. The CDR3 DNA reads as TGCGCCAGCAGCTCCTTTACAGGGATGGCTCAAGCCGGGGAGCTGTTTTTT. Translation: CASSSFTGMAQAGELFF. V gene TRBV5-1 combines with J gene TRBJ2-2; weak D call: TRBD1 (6 bases). The CDR3 totals 17 residues. Trimming left V 3 bases short and J 6 bases short, with 21 bases between. CDR1 and CDR2 from the germline V gene are SGHRS and YFSETQ.

This clonotype was picked up many times. J is TRBJ2-1 and V is TRBV3-1, with D hard to call. Germline V gene sequence: CDR1 LGHDT, CDR2 YNNKEL (reference sequence). The CDR3 is 15 amino acids. Trimming shortened V by 5 bases and J by 8 bases, and 19 bases separated the two germline ends. The CDR3 DNA follows: TGTGCCAGCAGCTACCAAGGCTGGAGTTGGGATGAGCAGTTCTTC. Protein: CASSYQGWSWDEQFF.

This chain connects TRBV28 to TRBJ1-4; TRBD1 matches at 8 bases. Per the germline V gene, CDR1 is MDHEN and CDR2 is SYDVKM. The CDR3 is made up of 14 amino acids. V lost 7 bases to trimming and J lost 5 bases; unmatched junction nucleotides: 6. CDR3 DNA: TGTGCCAGCACCACGGGACAGGTGAATGAAAAACTGTTTTTT. Translation gives CASTTGQVNEKLFF.

This clonotype was detected only a few times. This chain connects TRBV5-1 to TRBJ1-2; D is undetermined. This CDR3 is 13 amino acids long. Trimming shortened V by 3 bases and J by 0 bases, and 6 bases separated the two germline ends. The germline gives CDR1 SGHRS, CDR2 YFSETQ. CDR3 DNA: TGCGCCAGCAGCTCTACAGCTAACTATGGCTACACCTTC. Protein product: CASSSTANYGYTF.

This clonotype was observed at least ten times. The gene calls are TRBV27 and TRBJ2-7; 9 bases fit TRBD1. From germline, CDR1 is MNHEY and CDR2 SMNVEV (reference sequence). Trimming cost V 2 bases and J 4 bases; bases outside gene matches: 3. The CDR3 covers 14 residues. The chain's CDR3 is CASSLTGGAYEQYF. CDR3 DNA sequence: TGTGCCAGCAGTTTAACAGGGGGCGCGTACGAGCAGTACTTC.

This clonotype has just a few counts. The V call is TRBV7-8, the J call TRBJ1-3; D possibly corresponds to TRBD1 (6 bases). The germline V and J ends were trimmed by 2 bases and 1 base, with 15 bases remaining between them. The germline CDR1 and CDR2 sequences are SGHVS and FQNEAQ. The CDR3 runs 17 residues. As DNA, the CDR3 is TGTGCCAGCAGCTTAAGTGGGGGCTTAGGGTCTGGAAACACCATATATTTT. This gives the protein CASSLSGGLGSGNTIYF. The full variable domain, in which reference TRBV7-8 and TRBJ1-3 provide the parts outside the CDR3, is GAGVSQSPRYKVAKRGQDVALRCDPISGHVSLFWYQQALGQGPEFLTYFQNEAQLDKSGLPSDRFFAERPEGSVSTLKIQRTQQEDSAVYLCASSLSGGLGSGNTIYFGEGSWLTVV.

This clonotype was seen many times. This chain links TRBV5-6 with TRBJ2-1, with 8 bases fitting TRBD1. The V gene's germline CDR1 is SGHDT and CDR2 YYEEEE. J gave up 0 bases and V 4 bases, and 6 bases lay outside the gene matches. This CDR3 has 16 amino acids. The CDR3 protein is CASSPEGQGSYNEQFF. For the CDR3, the DNA is TGTGCCAGCAGCCCAGAAGGACAGGGCTCCTACAATGAGCAGTTCTTC.

Only a few counts were recorded for this clonotype. The chain employs TRBV7-2 and TRBJ2-7, with D tentatively TRBD2 (6 bases). Trimming removed 2 bases at V and 8 bases at J, with 13 bases between. Germline V lookup: CDR1 SGHTA, CDR2 FQGNSA. The CDR3 has 13 amino acids. CDR3 loop: CASSLWEDGQQYF. As DNA, the CDR3 is TGTGCCAGCAGCTTATGGGAGGACGGCCAGCAGTACTTC.

This clonotype was observed a handful of times. This chain joins TRBV13 and TRBJ2-7; 7 bases align to TRBD2. Germline V gene sequence: CDR1 PRHDT, CDR2 FYEKMQ (reference sequence). The CDR3 has 15 amino acids. J was trimmed by 2 bases and V by 4 bases; bases with no gene match: 8. Written as DNA, the CDR3 is TGTGCCAGCAGCTGGCGGGGTCTAGCGGCCTACGAGCAGTACTTC. Its translation is CASSWRGLAAYEQYF.

This clonotype was picked up many times. The chain recombines TRBV28 with TRBJ2-7, with TRBD2 as a possible D gene (5 bases). The CDR3 is 14 residues long. CDR1 is MDHEN and CDR2 is SYDVKM in the germline V gene. The germline V and J ends were trimmed by 5 bases and 1 base, with 12 bases remaining between them. DNA of the CDR3: TGTGCCAGCAGTCTTCCACTAGGTTCCTACGAGCAGTACTTC. Its translation is CASSLPLGSYEQYF.

This clonotype was seen repeatedly, ten times or more. The genes are TRBV3-1 and TRBJ2-2; TRBD1 might be the D (5 bases). The CDR3 extends over 13 amino acids. Germline V CDR1 and CDR2: LGHDT, YNNKEL (reference sequence). Trimming left V 3 bases short and J 6 bases short, with 8 bases between. The CDR3 is CASSQGRAGELFF. In DNA, the CDR3 is TGTGCCAGCAGCCAGGGGCGCGCCGGGGAGCTGTTTTTT. The full variable domain, in which reference TRBV3-1 and TRBJ2-2 provide the parts outside the CDR3, is DTAVSQTPKYLVTQMGNDKSIKCEQNLGHDTMYWYKQDSKKFLKIMFSYNNKELIINETVPNRFSPKSPDKAHLNLHINSLELGDSAVYFCASSQGRAGELFFGEGSRLTVL.

This clonotype was counted at least ten times. The genes are TRBV12-3 or TRBV12-4 and TRBJ2-7; D gene ambiguous. The ends were cut back, 4 bases at V and 5 bases at J, with 6 bases in the middle. This CDR3 comprises 11 residues. CDR3 loop: CASSYRDEQYF. DNA for the CDR3: TGTGCCAGCAGTTACCGTGACGAGCAGTACTTC.

Ten or more counts support this clonotype. V and J are TRBV11-2 and TRBJ2-4; the D gene is possibly TRBD2 (5 bases). Trimming removed 5 bases from V and 4 bases from J, with 15 bases in between. CDR1 SGHAT and CDR2 FQNNGV come from the germline V gene. CDR3 length: 15 residues. CDR3 region: CASSPPPDSKNIQYF. CDR3 bases: TGTGCCAGCAGCCCACCCCCGGACTCAAAAAACATTCAGTACTTC. Full variable domain (missing parts from reference TRBV11-2 and TRBJ2-4): EAGVAQSPRYKIIEKRQSVAFWCNPISGHATLYWYQQILGQGPKLLIQFQNNGVVDDSQLPKDRFSAERLKGVDSTLKIQPAKLEDSAVYLCASSPPPDSKNIQYFGAGTRLSVL.

This clonotype appeared many times. This sequence joins TRBV6-2 or TRBV6-3 and TRBJ2-3, with a weak D call TRBD2 (6 bases). The V end was cut by 2 bases, the J end by 1 base, with 16 bases between. Germline-derived CDR1 and CDR2 are MNHEY and SVGEGT. CDR3 length: 17 amino acids. CDR3 protein: CASSYPGLTKRTDTQYF. The CDR3 DNA reads TGTGCCAGCAGTTACCCGGGACTGACTAAACGCACAGATACGCAGTATTTT.

This clonotype was counted ten times or more. The V call is TRBV9, the J call TRBJ2-5; tentative D call: TRBD2 (7 bases). Trimming shortened V by 0 bases and J by 5 bases, and 17 bases separated the two germline ends. CDR3 length equals 16 residues. The germline CDR1 and CDR2 sequences are SGDLS and YYNGEE. DNA for the CDR3: TGTGCCAGCAGCGTAGCAGGAGGACTAGGGGGTGAGACCCAGTACTTC. Amino acid sequence: CASSVAGGLGGETQYF.

This clonotype was seen repeatedly, ten times or more. The rearrangement uses TRBV6-2 or TRBV6-3 and TRBJ2-1; 12 nucleotides agree with TRBD2. Germline CDR1 and CDR2: MNHEY and SVGEGT. The V segment lost 6 bases and the J segment 4 bases; nucleotides outside the gene matches: 10. The CDR3 spans 17 residues. The CDR3 DNA reads TGTGCCAGCAGCCGACATACCGGGACTAGCGGGTACAATGAGCAGTTCTTC. This sequence encodes CASSRHTGTSGYNEQFF.

The chain employs TRBV20-1 and TRBJ2-7; D not resolved. The CDR3 is made up of 13 amino acids. The V and J ends lost 0 bases and 0 bases respectively, with 6 bases between them. The germline V gene encodes CDR1 DFQATT and CDR2 SNEGSKA (reference sequence). This CDR3 reads CSARDWSSYEQYF. CDR3 bases: TGCAGTGCTAGAGATTGGAGCTCCTACGAGCAGTACTTC.

This clonotype occurred many times. The junction departs from germline at one end; a sequencing error may be responsible. The CDR3 is CAWGPGPDQIF. The CDR3 DNA reads as TGTGCCTGGGGGCCGGGACCCGATCAGATCTTC. The chain joins TRBV30 to TRBJ2-1, with D perhaps matching TRBD1 or TRBD2 (5 bases each). Per the germline V gene, CDR1 is GTSNPN and CDR2 is SVGIG (reference sequence). The CDR3 loop spans 11 amino acids.

In this sample, this clonotype turned up a few times. The J gene is TRBJ2-3, the V gene TRBV20-1; the match to TRBD2 covers 13 bases. V was clipped by 4 bases and J by 4 bases; unmatched bases: 8. CDR1 is DFQATT, CDR2 SNEGSKA, per germline (reference sequence). The CDR3 runs 16 residues. CDR3 residues: CSATATSGRVPDTQYF. DNA of the CDR3: TGCAGTGCTACCGCAACTAGCGGGAGGGTACCAGATACGCAGTATTTT.

This clonotype was counted ten times or more. This rearrangement joins TRBV28 to TRBJ2-3; the match to TRBD2 covers 13 bases. Trimming at V came to 5 bases and at J to 4 bases, leaving 9 bases not matched to a gene. Germline V gene data show CDR1 as MDHEN and CDR2 as SYDVKM. This CDR3 has 17 amino acids. The CDR3 here is CASSDGLGTSGADTQYF. Here the CDR3 DNA reads TGTGCCAGCAGTGATGGCCTAGGGACTAGCGGGGCAGATACGCAGTATTTT.

The chain has TRBV20-1 and TRBJ2-3; D is perhaps TRBD2 (5 bases). There are 16 residues in the CDR3. Trimming pared 5 bases from V and 0 bases from J, leaving 18 bases between. CDR1 and CDR2 from the germline V gene are DFQATT and SNEGSKA (reference sequence). CDR3 nucleotide sequence: TGCAGTGCTCCGACAAAGGCGGGTTCTAGCACAGATACGCAGTATTTT. This sequence encodes CSAPTKAGSSTDTQYF.

Ten or more counts support this clonotype. In nucleotides, the CDR3 is TGTGCCACCAGTGATTCGGGGGCGGGCGGCAATCAGCCCCAGCATTTT. This codes for CATSDSGAGGNQPQHF. The V and J genes are TRBV24-1 and TRBJ1-5, with a tentative D call TRBD1 (6 bases). Germline V gene data show CDR1 as KGHDR and CDR2 as SFDVKD. V dropped 2 bases and J dropped 2 bases, with 12 bases sitting between them. The CDR3 length is 16 residues.

This clonotype appeared many times. The rearrangement uses TRBV5-4 and TRBJ2-2, with TRBD2 identical over 11 bases. The CDR3 extends over 18 amino acids. Germline values: CDR1 SGHNT, CDR2 YYREEE (reference sequence). Trimming at V came to 4 bases and at J to 0 bases, leaving 8 bases not matched to a gene. The CDR3 DNA is TGTGCCAGCAGCCCAACGGGACTAGCGGTAGCGAACACCGGGGAGCTGTTTTTT. Encoded protein: CASSPTGLAVANTGELFF.

At least ten counts were recorded for this clonotype. The gene calls are TRBV28 and TRBJ2-1; D is unclear. The germline V gene encodes CDR1 MDHEN and CDR2 SYDVKM. Trimming shortened V by 4 bases and J by 2 bases, and 15 bases separated the two germline ends. The CDR3 sequence is 16 residues long. CDR3 DNA: TGTGCCAGCAGTTCTATAAAGTACCTTCCCTACAATGAGCAGTTCTTC. It translates to CASSSIKYLPYNEQFF. Complete variable domain (other parts from reference TRBV28 and TRBJ2-1): DVKVTQSSRYLVKRTGEKVFLECVQDMDHENMFWYRQDPGLGLRLIYFSYDVKMKEKGDIPEGYSVSREKKERFSLILESASTNQTSMYLCASSSIKYLPYNEQFFGPGTRLTVL.